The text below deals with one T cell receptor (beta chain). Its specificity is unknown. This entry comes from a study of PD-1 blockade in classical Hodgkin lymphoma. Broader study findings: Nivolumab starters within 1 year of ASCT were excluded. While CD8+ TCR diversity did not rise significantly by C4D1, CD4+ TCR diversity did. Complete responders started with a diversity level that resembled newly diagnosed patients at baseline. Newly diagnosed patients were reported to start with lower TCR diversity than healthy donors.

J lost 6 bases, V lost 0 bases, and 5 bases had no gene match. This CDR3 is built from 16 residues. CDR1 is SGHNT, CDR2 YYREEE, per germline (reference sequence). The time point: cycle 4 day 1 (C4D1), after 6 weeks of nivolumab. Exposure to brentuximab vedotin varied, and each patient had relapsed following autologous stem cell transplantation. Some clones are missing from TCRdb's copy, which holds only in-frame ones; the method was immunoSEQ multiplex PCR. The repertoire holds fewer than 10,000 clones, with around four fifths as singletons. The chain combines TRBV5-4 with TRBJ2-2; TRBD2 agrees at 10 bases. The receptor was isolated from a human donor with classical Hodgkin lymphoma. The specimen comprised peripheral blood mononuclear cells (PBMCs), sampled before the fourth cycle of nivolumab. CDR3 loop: CASSLAASGRAGELFF. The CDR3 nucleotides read TGTGCCAGCAGCTTGGCCGCTAGCGGGAGAGCCGGGGAGCTGTTTTTT.